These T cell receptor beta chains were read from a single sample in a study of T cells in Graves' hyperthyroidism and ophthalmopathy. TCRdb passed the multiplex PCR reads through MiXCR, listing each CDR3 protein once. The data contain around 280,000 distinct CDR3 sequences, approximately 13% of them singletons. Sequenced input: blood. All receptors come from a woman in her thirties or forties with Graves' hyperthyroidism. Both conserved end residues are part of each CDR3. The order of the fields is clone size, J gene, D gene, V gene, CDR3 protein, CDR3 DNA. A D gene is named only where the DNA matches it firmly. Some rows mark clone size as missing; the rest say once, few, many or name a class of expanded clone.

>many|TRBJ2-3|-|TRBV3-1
CASSQDLGGRDTQYF
TGTGCCAGCAGCCAAGATCTGGGGGGCCGCGATACGCAGTATTTT
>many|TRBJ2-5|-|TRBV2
CASSPEARETQYF
TGTGCCAGCAGCCCCGAAGCGAGGGAGACCCAGTACTTC
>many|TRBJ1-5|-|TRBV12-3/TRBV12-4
CASRVGGASDQPQHF
TGTGCCAGCAGGGTAGGGGGTGCCAGCGATCAGCCCCAGCATTTT
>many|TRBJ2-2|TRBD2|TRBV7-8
CASSSRGTSGLDTGELFF
TGTGCCAGCAGCTCCCGGGGGACTAGCGGGCTCGACACCGGGGAGCTGTTTTTT
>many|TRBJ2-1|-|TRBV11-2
CASSPPPYNEQFF
TGTGCCAGCAGCCCACCTCCCTACAATGAGCAGTTCTTC
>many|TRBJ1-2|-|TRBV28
CASSLDVLLNYGYTF
TGTGCCAGCAGTTTGGACGTACTGCTTAACTATGGCTACACCTTC
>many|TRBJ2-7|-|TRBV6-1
CASSSHPARGSYEQYF
TGTGCCAGCAGTTCCCACCCGGCTAGAGGTTCCTACGAGCAGTACTTC
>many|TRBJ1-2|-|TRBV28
CASSDGTHYGYTF
TGTGCCAGCAGTGACGGGACACATTATGGCTACACCTTC
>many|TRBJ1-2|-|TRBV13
CASSFGGLDYGYTF
TGTGCCAGCAGCTTTGGGGGATTGGACTATGGCTACACCTTC
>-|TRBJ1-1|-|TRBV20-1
CSAKRSAEAFF
TGCAGTGCTAAGAGGTCGGCTGAAGCTTTCTTT
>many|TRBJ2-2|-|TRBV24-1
CATSDPRPLEGEYGELFF
TGTGCCACCAGTGATCCACGTCCTCTGGAGGGAGAATACGGGGAGCTGTTTTTT
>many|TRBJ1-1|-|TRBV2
CASRGPENTEAFF
TGTGCCAGCAGGGGCCCAGAGAACACTGAAGCTTTCTTT
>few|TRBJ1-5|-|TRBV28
CASIRDSNQPQHF
TGTGCCAGCATCAGGGATAGCAATCAGCCCCAGCATTTT
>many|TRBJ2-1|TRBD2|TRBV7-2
CASSSAGARGLNEQFF
TGTGCCAGCAGCTCCGCGGGAGCTAGAGGACTCAATGAGCAGTTCTTC
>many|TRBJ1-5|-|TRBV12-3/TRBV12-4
CASSLQDYQPQHF
TGTGCCAGCAGCCTACAGGATTATCAGCCCCAGCATTTT
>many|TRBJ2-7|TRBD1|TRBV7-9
CASSLSGRGRSYEQYF
TGTGCCAGCAGCTTATCGGGCAGGGGGCGAAGTTACGAGCAGTACTTC
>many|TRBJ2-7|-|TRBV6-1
CASSSTAYEQYF
TGTGCCAGCAGTTCCACAGCGTACGAGCAGTACTTC
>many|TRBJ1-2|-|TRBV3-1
CASSQPPEGGYTF
TGTGCCAGCAGCCAACCCCCTGAGGGTGGCTACACCTTC
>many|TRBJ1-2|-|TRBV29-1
CSGGDGYTF
TGCAGCGGGGGGGATGGCTACACCTTC
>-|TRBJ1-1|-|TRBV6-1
CASSTATGMPEAFF
TGTGCCAGCAGTACGGCGACAGGAATGCCTGAAGCTTTCTTT
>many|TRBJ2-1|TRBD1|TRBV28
CASSRQGENEQFF
TGTGCCAGCAGTCGACAGGGTGAAAATGAGCAGTTCTTC
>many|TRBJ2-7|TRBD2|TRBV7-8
CASSWGGAGYEQYF
TGTGCCAGCAGCTGGGGGGGAGCGGGTTACGAGCAGTACTTC
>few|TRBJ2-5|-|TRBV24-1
CATYLQETQYF
TGTGCCACTTATTTACAAGAGACCCAGTACTTC
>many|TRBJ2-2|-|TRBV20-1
CSARGVGWTGELFF
TGCAGTGCTAGGGGGGTAGGGTGGACCGGGGAGCTGTTTTTT
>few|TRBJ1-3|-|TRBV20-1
CSARAQTSGNTIYF
TGCAGTGCTAGAGCCCAGACCTCTGGAAACACCATATATTTT
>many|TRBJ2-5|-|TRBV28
CASRGRGYTGSQTQYF
TGTGCCAGCAGAGGAAGGGGCTATACGGGCAGCCAGACCCAGTACTTC
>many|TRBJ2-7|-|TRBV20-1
CSASLHGANEQYF
TGCAGTGCTAGTCTGCACGGGGCGAACGAGCAGTACTTC
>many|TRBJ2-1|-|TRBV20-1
CSARVTSYNEQFF
TGCAGTGCTAGAGTGACATCCTACAATGAGCAGTTCTTC
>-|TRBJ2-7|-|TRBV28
CASSTGDRSYEQYF
TGTGCCAGCAGTACCGGGGACCGATCCTACGAGCAGTACTTC
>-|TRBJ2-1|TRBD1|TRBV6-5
CASSSGQGLVNEQFF
TGTGCCAGCAGTTCGGGACAGGGGTTGGTCAATGAGCAGTTCTTC
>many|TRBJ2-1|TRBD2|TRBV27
CASSPLPLAGSYNEQFF
TGTGCCAGCAGTCCGCTTCCGCTAGCGGGCTCCTACAATGAGCAGTTCTTC
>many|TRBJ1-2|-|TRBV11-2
CASSLQRGGGYGYTF
TGTGCCAGCAGCTTGCAGCGGGGAGGGGGCTATGGCTACACCTTC
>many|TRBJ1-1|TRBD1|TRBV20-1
CSARDLSGGRAFF
TGCAGTGCTAGAGACTTGTCAGGGGGCCGTGCTTTCTTT
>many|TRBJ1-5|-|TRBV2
CASSGDSGMQPQHF
TGTGCCAGCAGTGGGGACTCGGGGATGCAGCCCCAGCATTTT
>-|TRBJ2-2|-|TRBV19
CASTEGGRDTGELFF
TGTGCCAGTACGGAAGGGGGGAGGGACACCGGGGAGCTGTTTTTT
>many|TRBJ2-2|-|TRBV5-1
CASSLAPFTGELFF
TGCGCCAGCAGCTTGGCACCTTTCACCGGGGAGCTGTTTTTT
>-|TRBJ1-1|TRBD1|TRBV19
CASIQGQAPTEAFF
TGTGCCAGTATCCAGGGACAGGCCCCCACTGAAGCTTTCTTT
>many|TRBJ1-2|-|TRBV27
CASSSGILDYGYTF
TGTGCCAGCAGTTCAGGGATCCTAGACTATGGCTACACCTTC
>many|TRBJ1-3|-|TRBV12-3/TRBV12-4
CASSLELNTIYF
TGTGCCAGCAGTCTTGAGTTAAACACCATATATTTT
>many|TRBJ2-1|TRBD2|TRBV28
CASSLRTSGKYNEQFF
TGTGCCAGCAGTTTAAGGACTAGCGGGAAATACAATGAGCAGTTCTTC
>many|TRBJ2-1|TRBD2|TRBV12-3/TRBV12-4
CASSLVSGNHNEQFF
TGTGCCAGCAGTTTGGTCAGCGGGAACCACAATGAGCAGTTCTTC
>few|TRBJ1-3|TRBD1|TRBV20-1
CSARGGTGLSGNTIYF
TGCAGTGCTAGAGGGGGGACAGGACTCTCTGGAAACACCATATATTTT
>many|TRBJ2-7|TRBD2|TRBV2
CASSEARLAGRYEQYF
TGTGCCAGCAGTGAAGCGCGACTAGCGGGAAGGTACGAGCAGTACTTC
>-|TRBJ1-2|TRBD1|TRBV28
CASAPGQARLGYTF
TGTGCCAGCGCTCCGGGACAGGCCCGACTAGGCTACACCTTC
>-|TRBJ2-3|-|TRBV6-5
CASSYFGGGRADTQYF
TGTGCCAGCAGTTACTTTGGAGGGGGCCGGGCAGATACGCAGTATTTT
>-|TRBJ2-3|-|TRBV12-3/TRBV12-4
CASRISLRGRDTQYF
TGTGCCAGCAGAATTTCTTTGAGGGGCAGAGATACGCAGTATTTT